Shown below are 32 T cell receptor beta chains from a single sample sequenced in a study of control samples from healthy donors and cancer patients. TCRdb's table, derived via immunoSEQ multiplex PCR, lists solely in-frame clones and lacks some. The sample lists 150,000 to 200,000 clones; roughly 90% were seen once. What was sequenced was blood. The origin of the receptors is a man between 25 and 39 years old in good health.

The chain recombines TRBV11-3 with TRBJ2-6, with D maybe TRBD1 (6 bases). Germline V lookup: CDR1 SGHNT, CDR2 YENEEA. V was clipped by 1 base and J by 0 bases, with 13 bases between them. The CDR3 spans 18 residues. CDR3 DNA: TGTGCCAGCAGCTTAGGGACAGTAGATGTCTCTGGGGCCAACGTCCTGACTTTC. The encoded protein is CASSLGTVDVSGANVLTF.

This chain connects TRBV25-1 to TRBJ2-5; D is unresolved. Germline V lookup: CDR1 MGHDK, CDR2 SYGVNS. The CDR3 runs to 15 residues. The V end lost 0 bases, the J end lost 2 bases, and 10 bases lay between the germline ends. CDR3 DNA sequence: TGTGCCAGCAGTGAATACAGTCGTCTTCAAGAGACCCAGTACTTC. It specifies CASSEYSRLQETQYF.

The V and J genes are TRBV7-9 and TRBJ2-5; perhaps TRBD2 as D (6 bases). The CDR3 extends over 15 amino acids. Trimming left V 4 bases short and J 2 bases short, with 14 bases between. Germline loops: CDR1 SEHNR, CDR2 FQNEAQ (reference sequence). Here the CDR3 DNA reads TGTGCCAGCAGCTCCACCGGACTACTACAAGAGACCCAGTACTTC. It codes for CASSSTGLLQETQYF.

This clone has only a few counts. The chain carries TRBV10-3 and TRBJ1-6; possibly TRBD1 for D (5 bases). The germline V gene has CDR1 ENHRY and CDR2 SYGVKD. This CDR3 is built from 12 residues. Trimming stripped 6 bases from V and 8 bases from J, with 8 bases between. The CDR3 reads CAIRMGDSPLHF. The CDR3 nucleotides read TGTGCCATCAGGATGGGGGATTCACCCCTCCACTTT.

This chain uses TRBV7-2 with TRBJ1-1, with 8 bases that match TRBD1. The trim removed 3 bases at V and 4 bases at J, leaving 7 bases unmatched. Looked up from germline, CDR1 is SGHTA and CDR2 is FQGNSA. CDR3 size: 15 residues. Here the CDR3 DNA reads TGTGCCAGCAGCTTCCGGACAGGGTGGGGCACTGAAGCTTTCTTT. Amino acid sequence: CASSFRTGWGTEAFF.

The gene calls are TRBV7-9 and TRBJ2-5, with D maybe TRBD1 (6 bases). CDR1 is SEHNR, CDR2 FQNEAQ, per germline (reference sequence). The CDR3 length is 14 residues. Trimming took 5 bases from V and 5 from J, leaving 15 bases between them. CDR3 DNA sequence: TGTGCCAGCAGCCGGGACACGGCCGTTGAGACCCAGTACTTC. This sequence encodes CASSRDTAVETQYF.

This sequence joins TRBV2 and TRBJ2-1, with D maybe TRBD2 (5 bases). The CDR3 length is 17 residues. Germline CDR1 and CDR2: SNHLY and FYNNEI. Trimming removed 4 bases at V and 0 bases at J, with 16 bases between. CDR3 region: CASSVLLADSSYNEQFF. As DNA, the CDR3 is TGTGCCAGCAGTGTATTGCTAGCCGATAGCTCCTACAATGAGCAGTTCTTC.

V and J are TRBV19 and TRBJ1-2; D uncertain. The V gene lost 3 bases and the J gene lost 9 bases, with 14 bases spanning the gap. The CDR3 covers 13 residues. Germline V gene sequence: CDR1 LNHDA, CDR2 SQIVND (reference sequence). CDR3 region: CASSILDTDRYTF. CDR3 nucleotide sequence: TGTGCCAGTAGTATTCTAGATACAGATCGCTACACCTTC.

The chain links TRBV2 to TRBJ1-1, with a weak D call TRBD1 (6 bases). Germline loops: CDR1 SNHLY, CDR2 FYNNEI. V dropped 1 base and J dropped 6 bases, with 15 bases sitting between them. This CDR3 comprises 15 residues. The CDR3 bases are TGTGCCAGCAGTGAAGTCCGGGGGCAGAAGTCTGAAGCTTTCTTT. This encodes CASSEVRGQKSEAFF. Full variable domain (rest looked up from reference TRBV2 and TRBJ1-1): EPEVTQTPSHQVTQMGQEVILRCVPISNHLYFYWYRQILGQKVEFLVSFYNNEISEKSEIFDDQFSVERPDGSNFTLKIRSTKLEDSAMYFCASSEVRGQKSEAFFGQGTRLTVV.

The chain combines TRBV19 with TRBJ1-1, with 9 bases fitting TRBD1. Germline CDR1 and CDR2: LNHDA and SQIVND (reference sequence). The CDR3 is made up of 17 amino acids. Trimming took 3 bases from V and 7 from J; bases not matched to a gene: 15. Here the CDR3 DNA reads TGTGCCAGTAGTATCCCTCGGTCTACAGGGGGCAGGGTTGAAGCTTTCTTT. This codes for CASSIPRSTGGRVEAFF.

The chain carries TRBV3-1 (or the pseudogene TRBV3-2) and TRBJ2-2; D gene unclear. Trimming removed 4 bases at V and 4 bases at J, with 16 bases between. This CDR3 is 16 amino acids long. CDR1 and CDR2 (germline): LGHDT, YNNKEL (reference sequence). The CDR3 DNA sequence: TGTGCCAGCAGCCGCCCCGCCCATCCTCTCACCGGGGAGCTGTTTTTT. It is translated as CASSRPAHPLTGELFF.

The chain carries TRBV7-8 and TRBJ1-2; D is possibly TRBD1 (6 bases). V lost 5 bases and J lost 8, with 15 bases in between. The CDR3 has 13 amino acids. The germline V gene encodes CDR1 SGHVS and CDR2 FQNEAQ. The CDR3 is CASSQDSRKGYTF. The CDR3, as DNA: TGTGCCAGCAGCCAGGACAGTAGAAAAGGCTACACCTTC.

This chain joins TRBV20-1 and TRBJ2-7; TRBD1 aligns across 8 bases. The germline CDR1 and CDR2 sequences are DFQATT and SNEGSKA (reference sequence). J lost 7 bases, V lost 6 bases, and 5 bases had no gene match. The CDR3 is 11 residues long. CDR3 bases: TGCAGTGCCGACAGGGGATGGGAGCAGTACTTC. This gives the protein CSADRGWEQYF.

This chain joins TRBV24-1 and TRBJ2-2; 9 nucleotides line up with TRBD1. This CDR3 spans 16 amino acids. V was pared by 5 bases and J by 2 bases, with 5 bases of the junction left unmatched. Germline CDR1 is KGHDR and CDR2 is SFDVKD. CDR3 sequence (DNA): TGTGCCACCAGTGTCCCGGGACAGGGAAACACCGGGGAGCTGTTTTTT. This codes for CATSVPGQGNTGELFF.

This clone was seen a single time. V usage is TRBV7-8 and J usage is TRBJ1-6; a possible D gene is TRBD1 (5 bases). Germline CDR1 SGHVS, CDR2 FQNEAQ. This CDR3 is 17 amino acids long. Trimming left V 0 bases short and J 6 bases short, with 15 bases between. The CDR3, as DNA: TGTGCCAGCAGCTTAGCGATAGCCCCGGGGGGTAATTCACCCCTCCACTTT. Its translation: CASSLAIAPGGNSPLHF.

The J gene is TRBJ1-5, the V gene TRBV15; 8 bases agree with TRBD1. With 8 bases clipped from V and 0 bases from J, the junction kept 6 bases outside the gene matches. This CDR3 comprises 15 residues. Germline V CDR1 and CDR2: LNHNV, YYDKDF (reference sequence). The CDR3 coding sequence is TGTGCCACCCTCGACAGGGGCAATAGCAATCAGCCCCAGCATTTT. Protein sequence: CATLDRGNSNQPQHF.

J is TRBJ2-5 and V is TRBV27, with a tentative D call TRBD2 (5 bases). Trimming shortened V by 2 bases and J by 2 bases, and 12 bases separated the two germline ends. Looked up from germline, CDR1 is MNHEY and CDR2 is SMNVEV (reference sequence). CDR3 length equals 15 residues. This chain's CDR3 is CASSLLASQQETQYF. The CDR3 DNA follows: TGTGCCAGCAGTTTACTAGCCTCCCAACAAGAGACCCAGTACTTC.

The chain has TRBV27 and TRBJ1-1; D possibly corresponds to TRBD1 (6 bases). Germline-derived CDR1 and CDR2 are MNHEY and SMNVEV (reference sequence). The CDR3 runs to 14 residues. The V end was cut by 5 bases, the J end by 5 bases, with 15 bases between. CDR3 in DNA: TGTGCCAGCAGTCCTTGGGGGCGAAGGACTGAAGCTTTCTTT. This codes for CASSPWGRRTEAFF.

V is TRBV7-9 and J is TRBJ2-7; no clear D. Germline CDR1 reads SEHNR; CDR2 reads FQNEAQ (reference sequence). The CDR3 is 12 amino acids. With 5 bases removed from V and 2 bases from J, the gap between germline ends came to 7 bases. CDR3 DNA sequence: TGTGCCAGCAGCCGATCTACCTACGAGCAGTACTTC. Translated: CASSRSTYEQYF.

J is TRBJ1-5 and V is TRBV3-1 (or the pseudogene TRBV3-2); TRBD1 agrees at 7 bases. The J segment lost 6 bases and the V segment lost 1 base, leaving 3 bases of the junction unmatched. The CDR3 contains 14 residues. Germline CDR1 LGHDT, CDR2 YNNKEL (reference sequence). CDR3 sequence reads: CASSQGTGTQPQHF. The CDR3 nucleotides are TGTGCCAGCAGCCAAGGGACAGGAACTCAGCCCCAGCATTTT.

The chain uses TRBV6-2 or TRBV6-3 and TRBJ1-6, with 8 positions matching TRBD1. J lost 11 bases, V lost 5 bases, and 8 bases had no gene match. This CDR3 comprises 14 residues. Germline loops: CDR1 MNHEY, CDR2 SVGEGT. This CDR3 reads CASSPRQGHTPLHF. In DNA form, the CDR3 reads TGTGCCAGCAGTCCCCGACAGGGGCATACACCCCTCCACTTT.

CDR3: CASSLGLFSSYNEQFF. CDR3 DNA sequence: TGTGCCAGCAGTTTAGGGCTCTTCAGCTCCTACAATGAGCAGTTCTTC. The chain links TRBV27 to TRBJ2-1; no clear D gene. This CDR3 contains 16 residues. CDR1 is MNHEY and CDR2 is SMNVEV in the germline V gene (reference sequence). The V gene lost 2 bases and the J gene lost 0 bases, with 11 bases spanning the gap.

The chain is built from TRBV3-1 (or the pseudogene TRBV3-2) and TRBJ2-6; 9 bases line up with TRBD1. After removal of 4 bases from V and 0 bases from J, the junction contained 7 bases not matched to a gene. Germline values: CDR1 LGHDT, CDR2 YNNKEL (reference sequence). CDR3 length: 18 residues. As DNA, the CDR3 is TGTGCCAGCAGCCCGGGGACAGGGTTGGGCTCTGGGGCCAACGTCCTGACTTTC. Protein: CASSPGTGLGSGANVLTF.

The rearrangement uses TRBV7-2 and TRBJ1-3; D call uncertain. The V end was cut by 4 bases, the J end by 0 bases, with 7 bases between. The CDR3 is made up of 14 amino acids. CDR1 is SGHTA, CDR2 FQGNSA, per germline. The CDR3 spells CASSYKSSGNTIYF. CDR3 DNA: TGTGCCAGCAGCTATAAGAGCTCTGGAAACACCATATATTTT.

The chain uses TRBV9 and TRBJ2-1; D might be TRBD1 (7 bases). Looked up from germline, CDR1 is SGDLS and CDR2 is YYNGEE. The length of the CDR3 is 15 residues. V was cut by 3 bases and J by 2 bases, with 12 bases left in between. The CDR3 sequence: CASSATGEAYNEQFF. CDR3 DNA sequence: TGTGCCAGCAGCGCCACAGGGGAGGCCTACAATGAGCAGTTCTTC.

This clone showed up just once. The V call is TRBV18, the J call TRBJ2-7, with D possibly TRBD1 on 6 matching bases. V was pared by 3 bases and J by 6 bases, with 9 bases between. Germline lookup yields CDR1 KGHSH and CDR2 LQKENI. The CDR3 runs 12 residues. Here the CDR3 reads CASSPDSGEQYF. In DNA form, the CDR3 reads TGTGCCAGCTCACCGGACAGCGGCGAGCAGTACTTC.

The chain employs TRBV14 and TRBJ1-6; D may be TRBD1 (5 bases). Trimming took 1 base from V and 7 from J, leaving 20 bases between them. This CDR3 comprises 18 residues. CDR1 and CDR2 (germline): SGHDN, FVKESK. Here the CDR3 DNA reads TGTGCCAGCAGCCAAGGAGTGCGAAGCCAGGGAGGGAATTCACCCCTCCACTTT. Encoded protein: CASSQGVRSQGGNSPLHF.

The chain recombines TRBV27 with TRBJ1-5; 7 nucleotides align to TRBD1. The V segment lost 4 bases and the J segment 5 bases; nucleotides outside the gene matches: 5. The CDR3 extends over 14 amino acids. Germline CDR1 MNHEY, CDR2 SMNVEV (reference sequence). CDR3 nucleotides: TGTGCCAGCAGTTCGACAGGGAAGTATCAGCCCCAGCATTTT. This gives the protein CASSSTGKYQPQHF.

Many counts were recorded for this clone. The chain uses TRBV11-2 and TRBJ2-7; D is perhaps TRBD1 (6 bases). Germline CDR1 reads SGHAT; CDR2 reads FQNNGV. This CDR3 has 16 residues. Trimming took off 2 bases at V and 0 bases at J, with 14 bases between the two ends. The CDR3 loop reads CASSLIGDKSSYEQYF. The CDR3 DNA sequence: TGTGCCAGCAGCTTAATAGGGGACAAGAGCTCCTACGAGCAGTACTTC.

The chain recombines TRBV27 with TRBJ2-5; TRBD1 aligns across 11 bases. Germline lookup yields CDR1 MNHEY and CDR2 SMNVEV (reference sequence). This CDR3 is 16 amino acids long. V lost 5 bases to trimming and J lost 5 bases; unmatched junction nucleotides: 10. The CDR3 here is CASSLYRTGGFETQYF. CDR3 bases: TGTGCCAGCAGTCTCTACCGGACAGGGGGCTTCGAGACCCAGTACTTC.

The genes are TRBV5-6 and TRBJ1-2; D call uncertain. Germline V gene data show CDR1 as SGHDT and CDR2 as YYEEEE. This CDR3 has 14 amino acids. V gave up 3 bases and J gave up 8 bases, with 17 bases separating them. CDR3 bases: TGTGCCAGCAGCTCCTTGGGCTTCCCGGGAGGCTACACCTTC. Translated: CASSSLGFPGGYTF.

The genes are TRBV27 and TRBJ1-5; D uncertain. V was clipped by 3 bases and J by 4 bases, with 4 bases between them. Germline-derived CDR1 and CDR2 are MNHEY and SMNVEV (reference sequence). The CDR3 has 12 residues. DNA for the CDR3: TGTGCCAGCAGTTTCGGTAATCAGCCCCAGCATTTT. It translates to CASSFGNQPQHF.